The 25 T cell receptor beta chains below were found in one sample sequenced in a study of a mutant IDH1 vaccine in newly diagnosed glioma. Time point of the sample: baseline, week 1 (first vaccination visit). As to treatment: pre-vaccination baseline after standard-of-care therapy. Only in-frame clones appear in the TCRdb table, and some are missing; sequencing was by immunoSEQ multiplex PCR. The sample includes 68,000 or so clones, 60% to 85% of them seen just once. The material was PBMCs, obtained from a glioma patient treated with radiotherapy, temozolomide or both. The receptor set was obtained from a man aged 45-65 years with glioma.

CDR3 coding DNA: TGTGCCAGTAGTATAGATCCTCTCTTACATGGAGGGACTGAAGCTTTCTTT. Residues: CASSIDPLLHGGTEAFF. This chain uses TRBV19 with TRBJ1-1, with no clear D. In germline, CDR1 is LNHDA, CDR2 SQIVND (reference sequence). The CDR3 is 17 residues long. Between the trimmed V and J ends, which lost 0 bases and 5 bases, there was a span of 19 bases.

This clone was observed a single time. The CDR3 bases are TGTGCCAGCAGCCCCGGGGACCTCAATCAGCCCCAGCATTTT. Translation gives CASSPGDLNQPQHF. This chain joins TRBV9 and TRBJ1-5, with a possible D match to TRBD1 (5 bases). The CDR3 is made up of 14 amino acids. Germline CDR1 and CDR2: SGDLS and YYNGEE. The V gene lost 4 bases and the J gene lost 3 bases, with 11 bases spanning the gap.

This chain connects TRBV2 to TRBJ1-1; TRBD1 is a possible D gene (5 bases). Trimming removed 8 bases from V and 6 bases from J, with 13 bases in between. There are 12 residues in the CDR3. Germline V gene lookup returns CDR1 SNHLY and CDR2 FYNNEI. The CDR3 protein is CASEGTGSEAFF. In DNA, the CDR3 is TGTGCCAGCGAGGGCACAGGATCTGAAGCTTTCTTT. Drawing the rest from reference TRBV2 and TRBJ1-1, the complete variable domain is EPEVTQTPSHQVTQMGQEVILRCVPISNHLYFYWYRQILGQKVEFLVSFYNNEISEKSEIFDDQFSVERPDGSNFTLKIRSTKLEDSAMYFCASEGTGSEAFFGQGTRLTVV.

This clone was observed a handful of times. Other DNA variants within this sample encode the same CDR3. The V and J genes are TRBV9 and TRBJ1-1; D call uncertain. This CDR3 is built from 14 residues. Germline assignment: CDR1 SGDLS and CDR2 YYNGEE. V shed 0 bases and J shed 1 base, with 7 bases lying between them. The CDR3 region is CASSVVGENTEAFF. The DNA of the CDR3 is TGTGCCAGCAGCGTAGTTGGGGAGAACACTGAAGCTTTCTTT.

The J gene is TRBJ2-3, the V gene TRBV7-8; D not certain. Germline CDR1 is SGHVS and CDR2 is FQNEAQ. V gave up 5 bases and J gave up 4 bases, with 10 bases separating them. The length of the CDR3 is 13 residues. The CDR3 region has the DNA TGTGCCAGCAGCCCACTTGGATCAGATACGCAGTATTTT. It encodes CASSPLGSDTQYF.

The CDR3 DNA follows: TGTGCCAGCAGCCCCTTCCCCATGAACACTGAAGCTTTCTTT. This codes for CASSPFPMNTEAFF. The V and J genes are TRBV5-4 and TRBJ1-1; D remains ambiguous. V was pared by 4 bases and J by 0 bases, with 10 bases between. There are 14 residues in the CDR3. Germline CDR1 SGHNT, CDR2 YYREEE (reference sequence).

This chain joins TRBV7-2 and TRBJ2-7; 10 nucleotides agree with TRBD1. Germline V gene sequence: CDR1 SGHTA, CDR2 FQGNSA. V was clipped by 1 base and J by 7 bases; unmatched bases: 13. This CDR3 contains 17 residues. The CDR3 DNA follows: TGTGCCAGCAGCTTAGGGGGTGCGGGGACAGGGGCTAGGGAGCAGTACTTC. Its translation: CASSLGGAGTGAREQYF.

The V and J genes are TRBV30 and TRBJ2-3; D may be TRBD2 (5 bases). V lost 5 bases to trimming and J lost 4 bases, with 10 bases between them. Germline-derived CDR1 and CDR2 are GTSNPN and SVGIG (reference sequence). The CDR3 spans 12 residues. The CDR3 nucleotides read TGTGCCTGGCTTGCGGGCGCAGATACGCAGTATTTT. Translated: CAWLAGADTQYF.

The chain combines TRBV4-3 with TRBJ1-4; D is possibly TRBD1 (6 bases). Germline CDR1 is LGHNA and CDR2 is YSLEER. V lost 2 bases and J 11 bases, leaving 15 bases between the germline ends. The CDR3 totals 14 residues. CDR3 sequence reads: CASSQRGRANKLFF. CDR3 bases: TGCGCCAGCAGCCAAAGGGGGAGGGCGAACAAACTGTTTTTT.

The chain couples TRBV5-6 to TRBJ1-2; D unclear. Germline CDR1 is SGHDT and CDR2 is YYEEEE. Trimming pared 0 bases from V and 6 bases from J, leaving 12 bases between. The CDR3 spans 14 residues. CDR3 residues: CASSLGLRSDGYTF. The CDR3 nucleotides are TGTGCCAGCAGCTTGGGATTACGGAGTGATGGCTACACCTTC.

This chain joins TRBV9 and TRBJ1-2, with 10 bases identical to TRBD1. Trimming took 0 bases from V and 2 from J; bases not matched to a gene: 1. Germline CDR1 and CDR2: SGDLS and YYNGEE. This CDR3 is 15 amino acids long. The CDR3 spells CASSVEGQGNYGYTF. CDR3 nucleotide sequence: TGTGCCAGCAGCGTAGAGGGACAGGGGAACTATGGCTACACCTTC.

This rearrangement joins TRBV2 to TRBJ1-4; 10 bases line up with TRBD1. V lost 6 bases and J lost 6; bases outside the gene matches: 4. CDR1 and CDR2 (germline): SNHLY, FYNNEI. This CDR3 has 14 residues. As DNA, the CDR3 is TGTGCCAGCAGGGTGGACAGGGGGGATGAAAAACTGTTTTTT. Translation gives CASRVDRGDEKLFF.

This chain joins TRBV5-1 and TRBJ1-2; D is undetermined. Germline CDR1 is SGHRS and CDR2 is YFSETQ. The CDR3 is 15 residues long. Deletions cut 1 base from V and 0 bases from J, with 10 bases between. In DNA form, the CDR3 reads TGCGCCAGCAGCTTGAGTGGCAGGACTAACTATGGCTACACCTTC. It specifies CASSLSGRTNYGYTF. The whole variable domain, remainder taken from reference TRBV5-1 and TRBJ1-2, is KAGVTQTPRYLIKTRGQQVTLSCSPISGHRSVSWYQQTPGQGLQFLFEYFSETQRNKGNFPGRFSGRQFSNSRSEMNVSTLELGDSALYLCASSLSGRTNYGYTFGSGTRLTVV.

The chain joins TRBV2 to TRBJ1-3; the match to TRBD1 covers 7 bases. Losses at the gene ends were 8 bases for V and 4 bases for J; bases not matched to a gene: 17. This CDR3 is 17 amino acids long. Germline CDR1 reads SNHLY; CDR2 reads FYNNEI. The CDR3 DNA reads as TGTGCCAGCCGAACTCCAGGGGGGGCGCACGGCGGAAACACCATATATTTT. Amino acids: CASRTPGGAHGGNTIYF.

This chain connects TRBV29-1 to TRBJ1-3; D uncertain. The V gene's germline CDR1 is SQVTM and CDR2 ANQGSEA. The germline V and J ends were trimmed by 4 bases and 0 bases, with 4 bases remaining between them. The CDR3 runs 12 residues. CDR3 protein: CSVVVSGNTIYF. Written as DNA, the CDR3 is TGCAGCGTTGTGGTCTCTGGAAACACCATATATTTT.

The chain combines TRBV15 with TRBJ1-2, with 8 bases that match TRBD1. Germline CDR1 reads LNHNV; CDR2 reads YYDKDF (reference sequence). The CDR3 spans 16 residues. V lost 1 base to trimming and J lost 7 bases; unmatched junction nucleotides: 11. The CDR3: CATSRVGTGTIRGYTF. The CDR3 bases are TGTGCCACCAGCAGAGTCGGGACAGGTACAATTCGTGGCTACACCTTC.

V and J are TRBV7-3 and TRBJ2-1, with unresolved D. The germline V gene encodes CDR1 SGHTA and CDR2 FQGTGA. The CDR3 length is 15 residues. V lost 2 bases and J 8 bases, leaving 16 bases between the germline ends. CDR3 sequence: CASSLGLLGRDEQFF. As DNA, the CDR3 is TGTGCCAGCAGCTTAGGTCTCTTGGGCCGTGATGAGCAGTTCTTC.

The rearrangement uses TRBV2 and TRBJ1-2, with D unresolved. Trimming took off 3 bases at V and 5 bases at J, with 10 bases between the two ends. From germline, CDR1 is SNHLY and CDR2 FYNNEI. This CDR3 region has 13 residues. DNA for the CDR3: TGTGCCAGCAGTGACGATGGGGATTATGGCTACACCTTC. It yields the protein CASSDDGDYGYTF.

The chain combines TRBV9 with TRBJ2-2, with D maybe TRBD2 (7 bases). The CDR3 extends over 19 amino acids. Per the germline V gene, CDR1 is SGDLS and CDR2 is YYNGEE. Trimming cost V 3 bases and J 1 base, with 22 bases left between them. CDR3 region: CASSARWGGATKNTGELFF. DNA of the CDR3: TGTGCCAGCAGCGCCCGATGGGGGGGGGCCACAAAGAACACCGGGGAGCTGTTTTTT.

The CDR3 sequence is CASSGTFRAEQFF. The DNA for the CDR3 is TGTGCCAGCAGTGGAACATTTAGGGCCGAGCAGTTCTTC. The rearrangement uses TRBV9 and TRBJ2-1; D is unclear. The CDR3 length is 13 residues. Trimming removed 5 bases at V and 10 bases at J, with 16 bases between. Germline loops: CDR1 SGDLS, CDR2 YYNGEE. Filled out from reference TRBV9 and TRBJ2-1, the complete variable domain reads DSGVTQTPKHLITATGQRVTLRCSPRSGDLSVYWYQQSLDQGLQFLIQYYNGEERAKGNILERFSAQQFPDLHSELNLSSLELGDSALYFCASSGTFRAEQFFGPGTRLTVL.

The rearrangement links TRBV29-1 to TRBJ2-1; possible D gene TRBD2, 5 bases. CDR3 length equals 14 residues. The germline V gene encodes CDR1 SQVTM and CDR2 ANQGSEA. V dropped 8 bases and J dropped 2 bases, with 16 bases sitting between them. CDR3 loop: CSITPQRTYNEQFF. CDR3 bases: TGCAGCATTACCCCTCAGCGGACCTACAATGAGCAGTTCTTC.

The rearrangement links TRBV4-1 to TRBJ1-4; TRBD1 is a possible D gene (5 bases). Germline V CDR1 and CDR2: MGHRA, YSYEKL. The CDR3 is made up of 16 amino acids. Deletions cut 4 bases from V and 4 bases from J, with 16 bases between. DNA for the CDR3: TGCGCCAGCAGCCGACTGGGGGGGTACTTTAATGAAAAACTGTTTTTT. Translated: CASSRLGGYFNEKLFF.

This clone was found a few times. This sequence joins TRBV6-5 and TRBJ2-7; tentatively, D is TRBD1 (6 bases). CDR1 MNHEY and CDR2 SVGAGI come from the germline V gene. The CDR3 is 13 amino acids. Trimming removed 2 bases at V and 2 bases at J, with 7 bases between. This chain's CDR3 is CASSYGGPYEQYF. As DNA, the CDR3 is TGTGCCAGCAGTTACGGGGGCCCCTACGAGCAGTACTTC.

V and J are TRBV10-3 and TRBJ2-7; maybe TRBD1 (6 bases). The CDR3 covers 14 residues. Trimming shortened V by 6 bases and J by 7 bases, and 19 bases separated the two germline ends. The germline V gene encodes CDR1 ENHRY and CDR2 SYGVKD. The CDR3, as DNA: TGTGCCATCAGCTCCATGACAGGTCTACGAGAGCAGTACTTC. Translation: CAISSMTGLREQYF.

V usage is TRBV9 and J usage is TRBJ2-5, with 10 bases lining up with TRBD2. V lost 3 bases and J lost 2; bases outside the gene matches: 4. The V gene's germline CDR1 is SGDLS and CDR2 YYNGEE. This CDR3 spans 15 amino acids. The CDR3 DNA is TGTGCCAGCAGCGCTGGACTAGCGGATCAAGAGACCCAGTACTTC. It is translated as CASSAGLADQETQYF.